This passage covers 14 T cell receptor beta chains from one sample sequenced in a study of CD8+CD57+ T cells in acquired aplastic anemia. Genomic DNA constituted the template upon which TCR beta VDJ and CDR3 profiling was performed. Each CDR3 protein is one row after TCRdb ran MiXCR on the reads. The sample has a few hundred thousand distinct CDR3 sequences; about two thirds are singletons. The sequenced sample was sorted CD4+, CD8+, or CD8+CD57+ T cells (not recorded which) from PBMCs. Receptor source: a human donor in good health, serving as a control.

Comments on this clonotype: This may arise from a read error, as a much more abundant clone is one base away. The chain couples TRBV6-1 to TRBJ2-1, with 10 bases identical to TRBD2. The germline gives CDR1 MNHNS, CDR2 SASEGT. CDR3 size: 15 residues. The CDR3 loop reads CASSESLAGASEQSF. DNA for the CDR3: TGTGCCAGCAGTGAATCTCTAGCGGGGGCAAGTGAGCAGTCCTTC.

This clonotype has more than one count but fewer than ten. This chain links TRBV2 with TRBJ1-2; D may be TRBD1 (5 bases). Trimming stripped 4 bases from V and 2 bases from J, with 14 bases between. The germline V gene encodes CDR1 SNHLY and CDR2 FYNNEI. The CDR3 consists of 15 residues. Here the CDR3 DNA reads TGTGCCAGCAGTGTACCCTCGCAGGGAAACTATGGCTACACCTTC. It is translated as CASSVPSQGNYGYTF.

The chain joins TRBV7-3 to TRBJ1-6; D might be TRBD1 (5 bases). CDR1 and CDR2 from the germline V gene are SGHTA and FQGTGA. CDR3 length: 16 amino acids. The V gene lost 1 base and the J gene lost 15 bases, with 22 bases spanning the gap. The CDR3, as DNA: TGTGCCAGCAGCTTAAGACACAGGAAAAGTGATTCTTTCCTCCACTTT. This codes for CASSLRHRKSDSFLHF. The full variable domain, completed using reference TRBV7-3 and TRBJ1-6, is GAGVSQTPSNKVTEKGKYVELRCDPISGHTALYWYRQSLGQGPEFLIYFQGTGAADDSGLPNDRFFAVRPEGSVSTLKIQRTERGDSAVYLCASSLRHRKSDSFLHFGNGTRLTVT.

Remarks on this clonotype: At one boundary the junction diverges from the germline segment, which might be a read error. The V gene is TRBV7-2, the J gene TRBJ2-1; tentative D call: TRBD2 (5 bases). The CDR3 sequence is 16 residues long. Looked up from germline, CDR1 is SGHTA and CDR2 is FQGNSA. The CDR3 is CASSANTGFYNERQSF. The CDR3, as DNA: TGTGCCAGCAGCGCCAACACGGGGTTCTACAATGAGCGGCAGTCCTTC.

Note on this clonotype: A junction boundary mismatches the germline segment, possibly from a read error. The J gene is TRBJ1-2, the V gene TRBV7-4, with D unresolved. Germline CDR1 reads SGHVT; CDR2 reads SQSDAQ. CDR3 size: 15 residues. CDR3 loop: CASSIARPATNGFTF. The CDR3, as DNA: TGTGCCAGTAGCATCGCTCGGCCGGCTACCAACGGCTTCACCTTC.

The V gene is TRBV7-2, the J gene TRBJ2-7, with D tentatively TRBD2 (6 bases). The germline V gene encodes CDR1 SGHTA and CDR2 FQGNSA. Trimming removed 1 base from V and 10 bases from J, with 23 bases in between. CDR3 length: 16 amino acids. The CDR3 sequence: CASSLVRGDSGNTQYF. In DNA, the CDR3 is TGTGCCAGCAGCTTAGTGAGAGGGGACTCTGGAAACACCCAGTACTTC.

With regard to this clonotype: This may be a read error, as it is one base from a much larger clone. This rearrangement joins TRBV6-6 to TRBJ2-5; D is possibly TRBD1 or TRBD2 (5 bases each). V lost 5 bases, J lost 4 bases, and 17 bases lay in between. The CDR3 spans 15 residues. Germline V gene sequence: CDR1 MNHNY, CDR2 SVGAGI (reference sequence). The CDR3 spells CASSNSGSPGETQYF. In DNA, the CDR3 is TGTGCCAGCAGTAATTCAGGGAGTCCGGGAGAGACCCAGTACTTC.

This chain joins TRBV5-1 and TRBJ2-1; D unclear. V lost 0 bases and J 10 bases, leaving 11 bases between the germline ends. The CDR3 is made up of 13 amino acids. Germline-derived CDR1 and CDR2 are SGHRS and YFSETQ. The DNA of the CDR3 is TGCGCCAGCAGCTTGGTAGCTGGGTCCGAGCAGTTCTTC. Translating it yields CASSLVAGSEQFF. Filled out from reference TRBV5-1 and TRBJ2-1, the complete variable domain reads KAGVTQTPRYLIKTRGQQVTLSCSPISGHRSVSWYQQTPGQGLQFLFEYFSETQRNKGNFPGRFSGRQFSNSRSEMNVSTLELGDSALYLCASSLVAGSEQFFGPGTRLTVL.

A single count supports this clonotype. J is TRBJ1-1 and V is TRBV29-1, with a tentative D call TRBD1 (5 bases). The CDR3 extends over 12 amino acids. In germline, CDR1 is SQVTM, CDR2 ANQGSEA. V lost 7 bases, J lost 4 bases, and 13 bases lay in between. Here the CDR3 DNA reads TGCAGCGGCCGGGGGGGGGGCACTGAAGCTTTCTTT. Protein sequence: CSGRGGGTEAFF.

This clonotype was observed many times. The CDR3 DNA reads as TGTGCCAGCAGGGAAGATAACCCGGGACAGGGGTGGTATAATTCACCCCTCCACTTT. Protein sequence: CASREDNPGQGWYNSPLHF. The V and J genes are TRBV7-2 and TRBJ1-6; 10 positions match TRBD1. The V segment lost 6 bases and the J segment 4 bases; nucleotides outside the gene matches: 15. The length of the CDR3 is 19 residues. Germline assignment: CDR1 SGHTA and CDR2 FQGNSA.

CDR3 region: CASSAATGTGGGQPQHF. DNA for the CDR3: TGTGCCAGCAGCGCAGCGACTGGGACAGGGGGAGGTCAGCCCCAGCATTTT. The V gene is TRBV9, the J gene TRBJ1-5; TRBD1 matches 11 bases. Unmatched junction bases numbered 11, after V lost 3 bases and J lost 6 bases. Germline values: CDR1 SGDLS, CDR2 YYNGEE. CDR3 size: 17 residues.

Points on this clonotype: A read error is possible here, since a much larger clone lies one base away. This chain connects TRBV14 to TRBJ1-5; a weak D match, TRBD1 (6 bases). In germline, CDR1 is SGHDN, CDR2 FVKESK. The CDR3 totals 15 residues. CDR3 sequence: CTSSYNRVGNQPQHF. CDR3 nucleotides: TGTACCAGCAGTTACAACAGGGTTGGCAATCAGCCCCAGCATTTT.

A word on this clonotype: Mismatch with germline at one junction end may stem from a read error. The V call is TRBV7-2, the J call TRBJ1-2; unclear D gene. Per the germline V gene, CDR1 is SGHTA and CDR2 is FQGNSA. CDR3 length: 16 amino acids. CDR3 bases: TGTGCCAGCAGCTTGGCACTCGAGACGGGTGACTATGTCTACACCTTC. Translating it yields CASSLALETGDYVYTF.

V and J are TRBV20-1 and TRBJ2-7; D not certain. Germline CDR1 DFQATT, CDR2 SNEGSKA (reference sequence). The CDR3 is 13 amino acids. Trimming left V 1 base short and J 7 bases short, with 14 bases between. The CDR3 region has the DNA TGCAGTGCTAGAGTCCCGGACGGCACAGAGCAGTACTTC. As protein: CSARVPDGTEQYF.